Listed below are T cell receptor beta chains from one sample, sequenced in a study of T cells in Graves' hyperthyroidism and ophthalmopathy. TCRdb re-analysed the multiplex PCR reads in MiXCR, keeping a single row per CDR3 protein. The sample carries roughly 420,000 distinct CDR3 sequences, roughly 15% recorded once. The sequenced material came from blood. The receptors were sampled from a woman aged 18-35 years with Graves' hyperthyroidism. The CDR3 runs from the conserved cysteine through the conserved F or W. A D gene is named only where the DNA matches it firmly. Clone size is not always given. Where it is, it says once, few, many or a class for expanded clones.

j_call: TRBJ2-7; cdr3_length: 15; v_call: TRBV5-5; d_call: TRBD2; clone_size: -; cdr3_aa: CASSPRASGSYEQYF; cdr3_nt: TGTGCCAGCAGCCCCCGGGCTAGCGGGTCCTACGAGCAGTACTTC
j_call: TRBJ1-1; cdr3_length: 12; v_call: TRBV29-1; d_call: -; clone_size: many; cdr3_aa: CSVTGLNTEAFF; cdr3_nt: TGCAGCGTAACGGGGTTGAACACTGAAGCTTTCTTT
j_call: TRBJ2-1; cdr3_length: 13; v_call: TRBV6-1; d_call: -; clone_size: -; cdr3_aa: CASSERRVGGQFF; cdr3_nt: TGTGCCAGCAGTGAACGAAGGGTAGGAGGGCAGTTCTTC
j_call: TRBJ1-4; cdr3_length: 14; v_call: TRBV28; d_call: -; clone_size: few; cdr3_aa: CASSLQEPNEKLFF; cdr3_nt: TGTGCCAGCAGTCTACAGGAACCTAATGAAAAACTGTTTTTT
j_call: TRBJ1-5; cdr3_length: 18; v_call: TRBV4-3; d_call: -; clone_size: -; cdr3_aa: CASSQDSGGGRSNQPQHF; cdr3_nt: TGCGCCAGCAGCCAAGATTCCGGCGGGGGGCGAAGCAATCAGCCCCAGCATTTT
j_call: TRBJ1-1; cdr3_length: 16; v_call: TRBV18; d_call: TRBD1; clone_size: -; cdr3_aa: CASSPQPQGAGTEAFF; cdr3_nt: TGTGCCAGCTCACCACAGCCCCAGGGGGCTGGGACTGAAGCTTTCTTT
j_call: TRBJ2-2; cdr3_length: 16; v_call: TRBV24-1; d_call: -; clone_size: -; cdr3_aa: CATSDFPDGGTGELFF; cdr3_nt: TGTGCCACCAGTGATTTCCCCGACGGGGGCACCGGGGAGCTGTTTTTT
j_call: TRBJ2-7; cdr3_length: 14; v_call: TRBV24-1; d_call: -; clone_size: many; cdr3_aa: CATSDSREPYEQYF; cdr3_nt: TGTGCCACCAGTGATTCCAGGGAGCCCTACGAGCAGTACTTC
j_call: TRBJ2-5; cdr3_length: 13; v_call: TRBV2; d_call: TRBD2; clone_size: many; cdr3_aa: CASNSGSGGTQYF; cdr3_nt: TGTGCCAGTAATAGCGGGAGCGGAGGGACCCAGTACTTC
j_call: TRBJ1-6; cdr3_length: 14; v_call: TRBV27; d_call: -; clone_size: -; cdr3_aa: CASSLGTNNSPLHF; cdr3_nt: TGTGCCAGCAGTCTCGGGACAAATAATTCACCCCTCCACTTT
j_call: TRBJ2-2; cdr3_length: 16; v_call: TRBV7-9; d_call: -; clone_size: few; cdr3_aa: CASSLLVGNDAGELFF; cdr3_nt: TGTGCCAGCAGCTTATTGGTAGGGAATGACGCCGGGGAGCTGTTTTTT
j_call: TRBJ1-3; cdr3_length: 16; v_call: TRBV14; d_call: -; clone_size: few; cdr3_aa: CASSRGLSPSGNTIYF; cdr3_nt: TGTGCCAGCAGTCGGGGATTATCTCCCTCTGGAAACACCATATATTTT
j_call: TRBJ1-3; cdr3_length: 13; v_call: TRBV12-3/TRBV12-4; d_call: -; clone_size: many; cdr3_aa: CASSLDSGNTIYF; cdr3_nt: TGTGCCAGCAGTTTGGACTCTGGAAACACCATATATTTT
j_call: TRBJ2-2; cdr3_length: 16; v_call: TRBV18; d_call: -; clone_size: -; cdr3_aa: CASSPLPKLHTGELFF; cdr3_nt: TGTGCCAGCTCACCACTCCCCAAACTGCACACCGGGGAGCTGTTTTTT
j_call: TRBJ2-3; cdr3_length: 18; v_call: TRBV10-3; d_call: TRBD2; clone_size: many; cdr3_aa: CAISGEPGLAVIGDTQYF; cdr3_nt: TGTGCCATCAGTGGGGAACCGGGACTAGCGGTTATAGGAGATACGCAGTATTTT
j_call: TRBJ2-7; cdr3_length: 13; v_call: TRBV10-3; d_call: -; clone_size: few; cdr3_aa: CAISAGADYEQYF; cdr3_nt: TGTGCCATCAGTGCGGGGGCAGACTACGAGCAGTACTTC
j_call: TRBJ1-5; cdr3_length: 13; v_call: TRBV20-1; d_call: -; clone_size: few; cdr3_aa: CSARQGSSQPQHF; cdr3_nt: TGCAGTGCTAGGCAGGGATCTAGCCAGCCCCAGCATTTT
j_call: TRBJ2-1; cdr3_length: 15; v_call: TRBV6-1; d_call: -; clone_size: many; cdr3_aa: CASTKVPPSRNEQFF; cdr3_nt: TGTGCCAGCACTAAAGTACCGCCTAGCAGGAATGAGCAGTTCTTC
j_call: TRBJ1-1; cdr3_length: 15; v_call: TRBV9; d_call: -; clone_size: few; cdr3_aa: CASSVRSGIDSGAFF; cdr3_nt: TGTGCCAGCAGCGTAAGGTCGGGGATTGATTCTGGAGCTTTCTTT
j_call: TRBJ2-5; cdr3_length: 15; v_call: TRBV20-1; d_call: TRBD2; clone_size: many; cdr3_aa: CSAMPRSGRQETQYF; cdr3_nt: TGCAGTGCTATGCCTAGGAGCGGGAGACAAGAGACCCAGTACTTC
j_call: TRBJ1-1; cdr3_length: 12; v_call: TRBV12-5; d_call: -; clone_size: many; cdr3_aa: CASALVGTEAFF; cdr3_nt: TGTGCTAGTGCCCTCGTCGGCACTGAAGCTTTCTTT
j_call: TRBJ2-1; cdr3_length: 17; v_call: TRBV25-1; d_call: -; clone_size: many; cdr3_aa: CASSENYRVISYNEQFF; cdr3_nt: TGTGCCAGCAGTGAGAATTACAGGGTAATCTCCTACAATGAGCAGTTCTTC
j_call: TRBJ1-2; cdr3_length: 13; v_call: TRBV20-1; d_call: TRBD1; clone_size: many; cdr3_aa: CSALTGVQYGYTF; cdr3_nt: TGCAGTGCCCTGACAGGGGTCCAATATGGCTACACCTTC
j_call: TRBJ2-2; cdr3_length: 14; v_call: TRBV20-1; d_call: -; clone_size: -; cdr3_aa: CSAAGTANTGELFF; cdr3_nt: TGCAGTGCCGCCGGGACGGCGAACACCGGGGAGCTGTTTTTT
j_call: TRBJ2-1; cdr3_length: 15; v_call: TRBV9; d_call: TRBD2; clone_size: many; cdr3_aa: CASSASGSASVEQFF; cdr3_nt: TGTGCCAGCAGCGCTAGCGGGAGTGCGTCCGTTGAGCAGTTCTTC
j_call: TRBJ1-1; cdr3_length: 13; v_call: TRBV29-1; d_call: TRBD1; clone_size: -; cdr3_aa: CSVGTALNTEAFF; cdr3_nt: TGCAGCGTGGGGACAGCCTTGAACACTGAAGCTTTCTTT
j_call: TRBJ2-5; cdr3_length: 13; v_call: TRBV4-3; d_call: -; clone_size: few; cdr3_aa: CASSQDWEETQYF; cdr3_nt: TGCGCCAGCAGCCAAGATTGGGAAGAGACCCAGTACTTC
j_call: TRBJ2-2; cdr3_length: 14; v_call: TRBV7-9; d_call: -; clone_size: many; cdr3_aa: CASTSLSTTGELFF; cdr3_nt: TGTGCCAGCACCTCCCTTTCGACAACCGGGGAGCTGTTTTTT
j_call: TRBJ2-7; cdr3_length: 15; v_call: TRBV7-2; d_call: TRBD2; clone_size: many; cdr3_aa: CASSLERTSGSKQYF; cdr3_nt: TGTGCCAGCAGCTTAGAGAGGACTAGCGGGAGCAAGCAGTACTTC
j_call: TRBJ2-1; cdr3_length: 13; v_call: TRBV2; d_call: -; clone_size: many; cdr3_aa: CASSEQVYNEQFF; cdr3_nt: TGTGCCAGCAGCGAACAAGTATACAATGAGCAGTTCTTC
j_call: TRBJ2-3; cdr3_length: 10; v_call: TRBV6-1; d_call: -; clone_size: few; cdr3_aa: CATRPDTQYF; cdr3_nt: TGTGCCACCCGCCCAGATACGCAGTATTTT
j_call: TRBJ2-2; cdr3_length: 13; v_call: TRBV7-9; d_call: -; clone_size: many; cdr3_aa: CASSLATTGELFF; cdr3_nt: TGTGCCAGCAGCTTAGCAACCACCGGGGAGCTGTTTTTT
j_call: TRBJ1-1; cdr3_length: 16; v_call: TRBV12-3/TRBV12-4; d_call: TRBD1; clone_size: many; cdr3_aa: CASTDPGQGRNTEAFF; cdr3_nt: TGTGCCAGCACCGATCCGGGACAGGGGCGGAACACTGAAGCTTTCTTT
j_call: TRBJ2-7; cdr3_length: 14; v_call: TRBV9; d_call: -; clone_size: many; cdr3_aa: CASSLGTVSYEQYF; cdr3_nt: TGTGCCAGCAGTCTCGGGACGGTGTCCTACGAGCAGTACTTC
j_call: TRBJ1-2; cdr3_length: 14; v_call: TRBV5-6; d_call: -; clone_size: -; cdr3_aa: CASSSSDWSRGYTF; cdr3_nt: TGTGCCAGCAGCTCGTCTGACTGGAGTCGGGGCTACACCTTC
j_call: TRBJ1-5; cdr3_length: 13; v_call: TRBV20-1; d_call: -; clone_size: few; cdr3_aa: CSAGQGRNQPQHF; cdr3_nt: TGCAGTGCTGGACAAGGACGCAATCAGCCCCAGCATTTT
j_call: TRBJ1-2; cdr3_length: 15; v_call: TRBV4-3; d_call: -; clone_size: many; cdr3_aa: CASSQDFIQNYGYTF; cdr3_nt: TGCGCCAGCAGCCAAGATTTTATACAGAACTATGGCTACACCTTC
j_call: TRBJ2-3; cdr3_length: 17; v_call: TRBV10-3; d_call: TRBD1; clone_size: few; cdr3_aa: CAISEPSGTGGSDTQYF; cdr3_nt: TGTGCCATCAGTGAACCCTCCGGGACAGGTGGATCAGATACGCAGTATTTT